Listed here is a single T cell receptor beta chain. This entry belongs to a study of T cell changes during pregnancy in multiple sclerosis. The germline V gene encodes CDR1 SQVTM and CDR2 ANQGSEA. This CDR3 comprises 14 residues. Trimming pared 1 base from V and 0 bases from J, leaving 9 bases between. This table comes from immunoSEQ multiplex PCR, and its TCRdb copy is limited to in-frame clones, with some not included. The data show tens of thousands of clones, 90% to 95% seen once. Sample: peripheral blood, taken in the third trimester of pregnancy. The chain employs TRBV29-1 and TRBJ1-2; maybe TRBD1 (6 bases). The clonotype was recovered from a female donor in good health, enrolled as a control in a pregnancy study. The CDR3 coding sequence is TGCAGCGTTGAAGGAGGACAGACTAACTATGGCTACACCTTC. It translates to CSVEGGQTNYGYTF.